This T cell receptor (beta chain) stems from a study of OX40 agonist ivuxolimab in advanced cancers. The method was immunoSEQ multiplex PCR; TCRdb's version includes in-frame clones alone and lacks a portion of them. The sample has more than 10,000 clones; about 83% are singletons. Trimming cost V 3 bases and J 3 bases, with 17 bases left between them. CDR3 length: 16 amino acids. Germline values: CDR1 SNHLY, CDR2 FYNNEI. Any history of autoimmune disease or systemic immunosuppression disqualified patients. The sample in question was CD4+ or CD8+ T cells sorted from blood, obtained in a trial of the OX40 agonist ivuxolimab. The genes are TRBV2 and TRBJ2-5, with TRBD1 as a possible D gene (5 bases). This receptor was taken from an adult with an advanced solid tumor such as melanoma, head and neck, liver or kidney cancer. The DNA of the CDR3 is TGTGCCAGCAGTGAGAGTTTAGGGGTGGCCAAAGAGACCCAGTACTTC. Amino acids: CASSESLGVAKETQYF.